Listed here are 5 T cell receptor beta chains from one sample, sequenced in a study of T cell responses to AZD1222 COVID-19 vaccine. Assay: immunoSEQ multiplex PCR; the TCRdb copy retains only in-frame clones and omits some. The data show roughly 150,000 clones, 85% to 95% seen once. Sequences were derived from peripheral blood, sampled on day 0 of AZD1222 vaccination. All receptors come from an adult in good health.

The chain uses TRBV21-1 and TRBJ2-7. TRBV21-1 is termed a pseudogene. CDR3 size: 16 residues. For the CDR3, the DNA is TGTGCCGGATCCCTAGGGGGGACAAAGGGCTCCTACGAGCAGTACTTC. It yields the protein CAGSLGGTKGSYEQYF.

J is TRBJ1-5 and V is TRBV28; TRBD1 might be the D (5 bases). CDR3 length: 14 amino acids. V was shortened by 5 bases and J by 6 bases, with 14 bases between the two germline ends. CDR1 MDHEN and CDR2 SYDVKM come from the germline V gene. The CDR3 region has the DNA TGTGCCAGCAGTCGCTTACAGGACCGTCAGCCCCAGCATTTT. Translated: CASSRLQDRQPQHF.

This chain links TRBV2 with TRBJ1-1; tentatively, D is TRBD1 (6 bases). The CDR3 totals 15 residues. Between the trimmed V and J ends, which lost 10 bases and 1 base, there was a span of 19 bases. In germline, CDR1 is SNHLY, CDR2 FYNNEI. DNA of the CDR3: TGTGCCACCTCTCGGACAGATACCACGAACACTGAAGCTTTCTTT. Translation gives CATSRTDTTNTEAFF. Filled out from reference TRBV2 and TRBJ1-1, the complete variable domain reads EPEVTQTPSHQVTQMGQEVILRCVPISNHLYFYWYRQILGQKVEFLVSFYNNEISEKSEIFDDQFSVERPDGSNFTLKIRSTKLEDSAMYFCATSRTDTTNTEAFFGQGTRLTVV.

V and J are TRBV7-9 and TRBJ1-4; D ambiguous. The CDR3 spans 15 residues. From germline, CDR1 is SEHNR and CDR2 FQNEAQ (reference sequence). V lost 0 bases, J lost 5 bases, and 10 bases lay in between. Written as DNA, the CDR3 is TGTGCCAGCAGCTTAGCGTCCGGGAGGAATGAAAAACTGTTTTTT. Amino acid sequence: CASSLASGRNEKLFF.

In DNA form, the CDR3 reads TGTGCCACCAGTGAGGCAGGGCACTATGGCTACACCTTC. Residues: CATSEAGHYGYTF. The rearrangement links TRBV24-1 to TRBJ1-2; D possibly corresponds to TRBD1 (5 bases). This CDR3 comprises 13 residues. Trimming pared 4 bases from V and 3 bases from J, leaving 8 bases between. Germline values: CDR1 KGHDR, CDR2 SFDVKD.